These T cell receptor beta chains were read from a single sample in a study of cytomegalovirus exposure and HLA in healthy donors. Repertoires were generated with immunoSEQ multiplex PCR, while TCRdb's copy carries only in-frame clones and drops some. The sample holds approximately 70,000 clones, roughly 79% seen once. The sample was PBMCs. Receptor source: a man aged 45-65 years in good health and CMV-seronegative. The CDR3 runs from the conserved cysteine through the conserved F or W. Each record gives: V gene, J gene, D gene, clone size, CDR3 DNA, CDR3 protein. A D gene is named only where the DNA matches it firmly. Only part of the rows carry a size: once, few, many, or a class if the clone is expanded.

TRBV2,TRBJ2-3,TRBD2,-,TGTGCCAGCAGTTTAGGACTAGCGGGGGGCACAGATACGCAGTATTTT,CASSLGLAGGTDTQYF
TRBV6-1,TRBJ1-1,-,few,TGTGCCACCCATGGTCGGGGGGCCACTGAAGCTTTCTTT,CATHGRGATEAFF
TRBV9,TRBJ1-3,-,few,TGTGCCAGCAGCGGCGTGAGCGGAAACACCATATATTTT,CASSGVSGNTIYF
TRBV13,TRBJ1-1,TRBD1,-,TGTGCCAGCAGCTTACAGGGGGCGTCGACCACTGAAGCTTTCTTT,CASSLQGASTTEAFF
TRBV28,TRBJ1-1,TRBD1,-,TGTGCCAGCGCACAACAGGGGGCTTTTACTGAAGCTTTCTTT,CASAQQGAFTEAFF
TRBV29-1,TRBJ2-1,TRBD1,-,TGCAGCGTAAGGGACAGGGACTCCTACAATGAGCAGTTCTTC,CSVRDRDSYNEQFF
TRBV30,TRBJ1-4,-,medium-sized,TGTGCCTGGAGTACGGATGAAAAACTGTTTTTT,CAWSTDEKLFF
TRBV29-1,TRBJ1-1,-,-,TGCAGCGTTGAACCATTGGCAGTGAACACTGAAGCTTTCTTT,CSVEPLAVNTEAFF
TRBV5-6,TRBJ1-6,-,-,TGTGCCAGCAGCCAATTTGGGGGGAAAATAAATTCACCCCTCCACTTT,CASSQFGGKINSPLHF
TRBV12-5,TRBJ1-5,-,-,TGTGCTAGTGGTTCGGAGGGACAGCCCCAGCATTTT,CASGSEGQPQHF
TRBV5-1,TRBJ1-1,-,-,TGCGCCAGCAGCTTGCGTACAGTGAACACTGAAGCTTTCTTT,CASSLRTVNTEAFF
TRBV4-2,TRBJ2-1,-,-,TGTGCCAGCAGCCAAGTTGGAGGAATCACCTACAATGAGCAGTTCTTC,CASSQVGGITYNEQFF
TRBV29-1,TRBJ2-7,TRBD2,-,TGCAGCGTTGAAGATCTTAACCTAGCGGGAGACTTTGAGCAGTACTTC,CSVEDLNLAGDFEQYF
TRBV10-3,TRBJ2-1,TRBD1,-,TGTGCCATCAGTGAGTCAAATCCGGGACAGGACTACAATGAGCAGTTCTTC,CAISESNPGQDYNEQFF
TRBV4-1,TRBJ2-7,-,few,TGCGCCAGCAGCCAAGAATTTTTCCGCGAGCAGTACTTC,CASSQEFFREQYF
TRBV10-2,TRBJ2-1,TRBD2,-,TGCGCCAGCAATCTCGCGGGGCTAGCGGGAGAGCAGTTCTTC,CASNLAGLAGEQFF
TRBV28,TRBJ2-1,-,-,TGTGCCAGCAGTCCCCGGGGCTCCCCAGGGGATGAGCAGTTCTTC,CASSPRGSPGDEQFF
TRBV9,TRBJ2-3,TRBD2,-,TGTGCCAGCAGCGTAGTGACTAGCGGGGTCAGGAATACGCAGTATTTT,CASSVVTSGVRNTQYF
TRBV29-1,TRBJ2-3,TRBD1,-,TGCAGCGTGGGACAGGGCACAGATACGCAGTATTTT,CSVGQGTDTQYF
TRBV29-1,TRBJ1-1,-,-,TGCAGCGGGACTGAAATGAACACTGAAGCTTTCTTT,CSGTEMNTEAFF
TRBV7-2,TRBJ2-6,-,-,TGTGCCAGCAGCTTAATGATAACTTCTGGGGCCAACGTCCTGACTTTC,CASSLMITSGANVLTF
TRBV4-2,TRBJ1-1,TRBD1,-,TGTGCCAGCAGCCACTCGGACAGGGGGAACACTGAAGCTTTCTTT,CASSHSDRGNTEAFF
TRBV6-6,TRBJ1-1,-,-,TGTGCCAGCAGTTACTCAAGGGGGGGTAATCCTGAAGCTTTCTTT,CASSYSRGGNPEAFF
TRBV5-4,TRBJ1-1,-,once,TGTGCCAGCAGCGGCGGACGGATAGGGGTTACTGAAGCTTTCTTT,CASSGGRIGVTEAFF
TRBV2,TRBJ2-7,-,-,TGTGCCAGCAGTGAAAGGAGGGGGCCCTACGAGCAGTACTTC,CASSERRGPYEQYF
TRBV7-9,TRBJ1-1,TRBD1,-,TGTGCCAGCAGCAGACAGGGAGGTAGCACTGAAGCTTTCTTT,CASSRQGGSTEAFF
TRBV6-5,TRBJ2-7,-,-,TGTGCCAGCAGTTACTCTCGGCGGGCCTACGAGCAGTACTTC,CASSYSRRAYEQYF
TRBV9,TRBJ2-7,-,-,TGTGCCAGCAGCCCCTGGAGGGCCGGGGCGTACGAGCAGTACTTC,CASSPWRAGAYEQYF
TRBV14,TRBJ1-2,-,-,TGTGCCAGCAGCCAAGATTTTGGGGCAGGGGTGATTGATGGCTACACCTTC,CASSQDFGAGVIDGYTF
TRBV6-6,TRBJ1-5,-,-,TGTGCCAGCAGGAGGGACAAAAATCAGCCCCAGCATTTT,CASRRDKNQPQHF
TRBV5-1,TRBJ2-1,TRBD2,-,TGCGCCAGCAGCTTGGGACTAGCGACCTACAATGAGCAGTTCTTC,CASSLGLATYNEQFF